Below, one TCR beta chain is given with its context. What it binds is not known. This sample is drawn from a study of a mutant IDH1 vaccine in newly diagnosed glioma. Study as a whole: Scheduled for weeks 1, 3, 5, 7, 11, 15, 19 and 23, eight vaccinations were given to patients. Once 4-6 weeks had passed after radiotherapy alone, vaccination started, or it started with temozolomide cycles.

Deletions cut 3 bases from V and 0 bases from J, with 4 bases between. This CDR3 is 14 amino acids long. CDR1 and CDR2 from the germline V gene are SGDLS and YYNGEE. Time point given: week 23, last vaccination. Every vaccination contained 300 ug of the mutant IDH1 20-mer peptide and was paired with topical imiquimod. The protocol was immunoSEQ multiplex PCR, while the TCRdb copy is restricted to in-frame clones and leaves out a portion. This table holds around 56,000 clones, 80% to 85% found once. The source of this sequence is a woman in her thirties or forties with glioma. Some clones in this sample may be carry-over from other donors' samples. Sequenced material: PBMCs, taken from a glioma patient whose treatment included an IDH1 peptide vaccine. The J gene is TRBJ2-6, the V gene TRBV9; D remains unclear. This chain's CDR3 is CASSAYSGANVLTF. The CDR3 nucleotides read TGTGCCAGCAGCGCTTACTCTGGGGCCAACGTCCTGACTTTC.